This is a list of T cell receptor beta chains from one sample in a study of identical twins. MiXCR, applied by TCRdb to the 5' RACE reads, yields one record per CDR3 protein. The sample has around 690,000 distinct CDR3 sequences, about 20% seen once. Another study also made use of these data, one on T cells expressing NK-cell markers.

Input material: PBMCs. These receptors were obtained from a young woman in good health. Each CDR3 is given with its conserved first and last residue. The order of the fields is D gene, J gene, clone size, V gene, CDR3 protein, CDR3 DNA. A D gene is named only where the DNA matches it firmly. Size tells how often a clone was seen (once, few, many) or the class of an expanded clone, and some rows leave it out.

TRBD1,TRBJ2-5,.,TRBV24-1,CATSDLRDSQETQYF,TGTGCCACCAGTGATTTGCGGGACAGCCAAGAGACCCAGTACTTC
.,TRBJ1-4,.,TRBV5-5,CASSLQAQPREKLFF,TGTGCCAGCAGCTTACAGGCTCAGCCGAGAGAAAAACTGTTTTTT
.,TRBJ1-1,.,TRBV6-6,CASSYNIRAFF,TGTGCCAGCAGTTACAATATAAGAGCTTTCTTT
.,TRBJ2-3,few,TRBV3-1,CASSPRGRLDTQYF,TGTGCCAGCAGCCCAAGGGGCAGATTGGATACGCAGTATTTT
TRBD2,TRBJ2-3,few,TRBV20-1,CSARRSGKTDTQYF,TGCAGTGCTAGACGTAGCGGGAAGACAGATACGCAGTATTTT
.,TRBJ2-1,.,TRBV20-1,CSVRAGFYNEQFF,TGCAGTGTTCGGGCAGGGTTCTACAATGAGCAGTTCTTC
TRBD2,TRBJ2-7,many,TRBV13,CASSSRTSGTYEQYF,TGTGCCAGCAGCTCTCGGACTAGCGGGACCTACGAGCAGTACTTC
TRBD1,TRBJ2-2,.,TRBV20-1,CSANRGYDGELFF,TGCAGTGCTAACAGGGGATACGACGGGGAGCTGTTTTTT
.,TRBJ2-1,.,TRBV10-3,CAISVLSGNDEQFF,TGTGCCATCAGTGTATTGTCGGGGAATGATGAGCAGTTCTTC
TRBD2,TRBJ2-4,few,TRBV20-1,CSALSGVAYQIAKNIQYF,TGCAGTGCCCTTAGCGGGGTAGCATACCAAATAGCCAAAAACATTCAGTACTTC
.,TRBJ2-1,.,TRBV29-1,CSVKTFYNEQFF,TGCAGCGTTAAGACATTTTACAATGAGCAGTTCTTC
TRBD1,TRBJ2-2,many,TRBV5-1,CASSLGTANTGELFF,TGTGCCAGCAGCTTAGGGACAGCGAACACCGGGGAGCTGTTTTTT
TRBD1,TRBJ2-7,.,TRBV6-2/TRBV6-3,CASIKSSGTGGYEQYF,TGTGCCAGCATTAAAAGTTCCGGGACAGGGGGCTACGAGCAGTACTTC
TRBD1,TRBJ2-1,few,TRBV18,CASSPDRALYNEQFF,TGTGCCAGCTCACCGGACAGGGCTTTATACAATGAGCAGTTCTTC
.,TRBJ2-2,many,TRBV7-2,CASSLQGTGELFF,TGTGCCAGCAGTTTGCAGGGGACCGGGGAGCTGTTTTTT
.,TRBJ2-1,many,TRBV4-2,CASSQDMGRKNEQFF,TGTGCCAGCAGCCAAGATATGGGGAGGAAGAATGAGCAGTTCTTC
.,TRBJ2-7,few,TRBV15,CATSTRLGSSYEQYF,TGTGCCACCAGCACGCGGCTAGGCTCCTCCTACGAGCAGTACTTC
.,TRBJ1-1,.,TRBV5-1,CASSPSGSNTEAFF,TGCGCCAGCAGCCCCTCGGGGAGTAACACTGAAGCTTTCTTT
.,TRBJ2-3,few,TRBV5-1,CASSLAKAGWSADTQYF,TGCGCCAGCAGCTTGGCCAAGGCAGGGTGGTCCGCAGATACGCAGTATTTT
TRBD1,TRBJ1-5,few,TRBV20-1,CSARGGTGDQPQHF,TGCAGTGCTAGAGGCGGGACAGGGGATCAGCCCCAGCATTTT
TRBD2,TRBJ2-3,.,TRBV6-1,CASRGLAGGIPSHTQYF,TGTGCCAGCAGGGGACTAGCGGGAGGGATACCCTCTCATACGCAGTATTTT
.,TRBJ2-7,few,TRBV7-2,CASSLGPSGQYF,TGTGCCAGCAGCTTAGGGCCGTCTGGGCAGTACTTC
.,TRBJ2-5,few,TRBV7-7,CASSFSLQETQYF,TGTGCTAGCAGCTTTTCTCTTCAAGAGACCCAGTACTTC
.,TRBJ2-2,many,TRBV12-3/TRBV12-4,CASSLLNGELFF,TGTGCCAGCAGTTTGCTTAACGGGGAGCTGTTTTTT
TRBD1,TRBJ2-1,.,TRBV13,CASSPGQGEYNEQFF,TGTGCCAGCAGCCCGGGACAGGGGGAATACAATGAGCAGTTCTTC
TRBD1,TRBJ1-2,.,TRBV5-6,CASSSDRGTYGYTF,TGTGCCAGCAGCAGCGACAGGGGGACCTATGGCTACACCTTC
.,TRBJ1-2,.,TRBV5-6,CASSFTTGHPGYGYTF,TGTGCCAGCAGCTTCACGACAGGACACCCCGGTTATGGCTACACCTTC
TRBD2,TRBJ2-1,many,TRBV20-1,CSATLAVRGNEQFF,TGCAGTGCTACACTAGCGGTTCGGGGCAATGAGCAGTTCTTC
.,TRBJ2-6,.,TRBV6-1,CASHTRSSGANVLTF,TGTGCCAGCCATACCAGAAGCTCTGGGGCCAACGTCCTGACTTTC
TRBD2,TRBJ2-1,many,TRBV29-1,CSVGAGEYNEQFF,TGCAGCGTCGGAGCGGGAGAGTACAATGAGCAGTTCTTC
.,TRBJ2-2,few,TRBV9,CASSVVSSTGELFF,TGTGCCAGCAGCGTAGTCAGCAGCACCGGGGAGCTGTTTTTT
.,TRBJ1-5,.,TRBV10-3,CAITDSSNQPQHF,TGTGCCATCACGGACAGTAGCAATCAGCCCCAGCATTTT
.,TRBJ2-4,.,TRBV20-1,CSATAEQNIQYF,TGCAGTGCTACAGCGGAACAAAACATTCAGTACTTC
.,TRBJ2-1,.,TRBV20-1,CSASIGAGQNEQFF,TGCAGTGCTAGTATTGGGGCCGGGCAGAATGAGCAGTTCTTC
TRBD2,TRBJ2-2,few,TRBV20-1,CSARGPGLASTGELFF,TGCAGTGCTAGAGGGCCGGGACTAGCGTCCACCGGGGAGCTGTTTTTT
TRBD1,TRBJ2-5,.,TRBV5-5,CASSARRTGIETQYF,TGTGCCAGCAGCGCCCGTCGGACAGGGATAGAGACCCAGTACTTC
.,TRBJ2-1,.,TRBV12-3/TRBV12-4,CASSIRQLEGEQFF,TGTGCCAGCAGTATAAGACAGTTAGAGGGGGAGCAGTTCTTC
TRBD1,TRBJ2-7,few,TRBV10-2,CASKTTGGSYEQYF,TGCGCCAGCAAAACCACAGGGGGCTCCTACGAGCAGTACTTC
.,TRBJ2-1,.,TRBV20-1,CSARDSGGGHPTYNEQFF,TGCAGTGCTAGAGATTCGGGCGGCGGACACCCCACCTACAATGAGCAGTTCTTC
.,TRBJ2-7,few,TRBV5-1,CASSLDSKAYEQYF,TGCGCCAGCAGCTTGGACAGCAAAGCCTACGAGCAGTACTTC
TRBD2,TRBJ2-3,.,TRBV28,CASNPGGLAGGRGTDTQYF,TGTGCCAGCAACCCGGGTGGGCTAGCGGGAGGCCGTGGCACAGATACGCAGTATTTT
.,TRBJ2-7,.,TRBV10-3,CAISRDTQLSGRYF,TGTGCCATCAGCCGGGACACACAACTCTCCGGGCGGTACTTC
.,TRBJ1-3,few,TRBV11-2,CASSLRTDGNTIYF,TGTGCCAGCAGCCTAAGGACAGACGGAAACACCATATATTTT
.,TRBJ2-7,few,TRBV11-1,CASSQNRRNEQYF,TGTGCCAGCAGCCAGAACAGACGCAACGAGCAGTACTTC
.,TRBJ1-6,many,TRBV20-1,CSAGGRQNSPLHF,TGCAGTGCTGGAGGACGGCAGAATTCACCCCTCCACTTT